The TCR beta chain under discussion was sequenced for a study of PD-1 blockade in mismatch repair-deficient tumors. Study-level background: Patients had approximately 12 mismatch repair-deficient cancer types and were previously treated and progressing.

All patients were mismatch repair deficient, assessed by either PCR or immunohistochemistry. A few pembrolizumab responders had their TCRs sequenced. Study observations and caveats: Tumor-resident clones, often undetectable pretreatment in blood, expanded then contracted after pembrolizumab.

Sequenced by immunoSEQ multiplex PCR; TCRdb stores in-frame clones only, minus some. The sample includes around 100,000 clones, approximately 80% of them seen just once. V lost 2 bases and J 0 bases, leaving 11 bases between the germline ends. CDR3 length equals 16 residues. Germline assignment: CDR1 SNHLY and CDR2 FYNNEI. As concerns this clone: Its antigen is unidentified.

The chain has TRBV2 and TRBJ1-5; D gene ambiguous. This TCR derives from an adult with mismatch repair-deficient cancer. The sequences come from peripheral blood, collected about 13 months after starting pembrolizumab. This CDR3 reads CASSEFGRISNQPQHF. In DNA, the CDR3 is TGTGCCAGCAGTGAATTTGGAAGGATTAGCAATCAGCCCCAGCATTTT.